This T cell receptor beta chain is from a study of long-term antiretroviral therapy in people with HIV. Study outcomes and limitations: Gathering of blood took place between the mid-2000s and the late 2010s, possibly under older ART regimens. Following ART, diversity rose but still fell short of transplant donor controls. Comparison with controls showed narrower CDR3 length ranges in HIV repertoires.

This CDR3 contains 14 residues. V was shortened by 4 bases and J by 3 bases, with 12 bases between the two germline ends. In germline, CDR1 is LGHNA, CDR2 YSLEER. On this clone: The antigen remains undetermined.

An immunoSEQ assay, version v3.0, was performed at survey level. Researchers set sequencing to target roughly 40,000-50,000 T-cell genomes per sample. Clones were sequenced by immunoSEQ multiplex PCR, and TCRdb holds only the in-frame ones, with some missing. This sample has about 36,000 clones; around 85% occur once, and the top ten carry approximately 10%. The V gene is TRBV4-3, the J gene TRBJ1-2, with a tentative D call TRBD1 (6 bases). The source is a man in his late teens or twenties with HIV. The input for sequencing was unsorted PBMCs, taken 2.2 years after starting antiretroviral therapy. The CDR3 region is CASSPGAADYGYTF. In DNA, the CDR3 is TGCGCCAGCAGCCCAGGGGCGGCAGACTATGGCTACACCTTC.